The source of this TCR beta chain is a study of CD8+CD57+ T cells in acquired aplastic anemia. Genomic DNA served as template for TCR beta VDJ and CDR3 profiling. From the reads, TCRdb called clonotypes with MiXCR, one entry per CDR3 protein. The sample lists 150,000 or so distinct CDR3 sequences; under 55% were seen once. The CDR3 loop spans 14 amino acids. The V gene lost 4 bases and the J gene lost 5 bases, with 15 bases spanning the gap. Germline V gives CDR1 SGDLS, CDR2 YYNGEE. Whole-study findings and limits: Common to patients and controls were 25 to 30 CD8+ CDR3 sequences.

By flow cytometry, patients selected for sequencing had shown an expansion of CD8+CD57+ cells. There were no patients without severe acquired aplastic anemia. Many counts were recorded for this clonotype. Its antigen is not identified. The source material was sorted CD4+, CD8+, or CD8+CD57+ T cells (not recorded which) from PBMCs. The TCR was taken from a human donor with aplastic anemia. The chain has TRBV9 and TRBJ1-1, with D unresolved. The chain's CDR3 is CASSPHGRDTEAFF. The CDR3 coding sequence is TGTGCCAGCAGCCCACACGGTAGAGATACTGAAGCTTTCTTT.